This T cell receptor (beta chain) was identified during a study of regulatory T cells in long-lasting Graves disease. Germline V gene lookup returns CDR1 PRHDT and CDR2 FYEKMQ (reference sequence). The CDR3 is made up of 12 amino acids. With 5 bases removed from V and 10 bases from J, the gap between germline ends came to 9 bases. This clonotype appeared many times. What it binds is not known. Time point reported: newly diagnosed GD, antithyroid drugs for less than 3 months. PBMCs provided the RNA from which the TCR library was made. EDTA tubes collected nine milliliters of peripheral blood. Study-wide findings and caveats: Study of thyroid tissue was not done, with only peripheral blood studied.

Arm-PCR of CDR3 regions and iRepertoire HTBI primers were the basis on which TCR beta libraries were built. In the study's own analysis: The identification of approximately 62 TRBV and some 13 TRBJ segments was made across samples. TCRdb re-analysed the multiplex PCR reads in MiXCR, keeping a single row per CDR3 protein. What appears here as the V and J calls and clone size reflects TCRdb's work, not the paper's. The sample includes about 530,000 distinct CDR3 sequences, about 16% of them seen just once. The sample was also reused in another study, on T cells in Graves' hyperthyroidism and ophthalmopathy. That source notes: Primed by the HTBI set, a first-round RT-PCR was run on the TCR CDR3.

The sequenced sample was peripheral blood mononuclear cells (PBMCs), obtained at new diagnosis, from a patient treated with antithyroid drugs. J is TRBJ1-6 and V is TRBV13; D is undetermined. This receptor was taken from a woman between 40 and 65 years old with Graves disease. The CDR3 region has the DNA TGTGCCAGCAGCGAACTAGGGTCACCCCTCCACTTT. As protein: CASSELGSPLHF.